This passage covers 32 T cell receptor beta chains from one sample sequenced in a study of blood T cell repertoires in COVID-19. This table comes from immunoSEQ multiplex PCR, and its TCRdb copy is limited to in-frame clones, with some not included. The table lists 30,000 to 40,000 clones, more than 85% of them singletons, with 4% to 6.5% in the top ten. The sequencing input was peripheral blood. The receptors here all came from a human donor in a cohort sampled during active COVID-19.

The chain links TRBV29-1 to TRBJ1-1, with D possibly TRBD1 on 6 matching bases. V was clipped by 2 bases and J by 3 bases, with 7 bases between them. Germline V lookup: CDR1 SQVTM, CDR2 ANQGSEA. CDR3 length: 12 residues. DNA of the CDR3: TGCAGCGTTGAATCAGGGGACACTGAAGCTTTCTTT. As protein: CSVESGDTEAFF.

The chain couples TRBV7-9 to TRBJ1-1; 9 nucleotides line up with TRBD1. Germline V CDR1 and CDR2: SEHNR, FQNEAQ (reference sequence). V was pared by 5 bases and J by 1 base, with 8 bases of the junction left unmatched. The CDR3 runs to 16 residues. As DNA, the CDR3 is TGTGCCAGCAGCGGAATTCCGGGACAGGGGAACACTGAAGCTTTCTTT. Its protein is CASSGIPGQGNTEAFF.

Of note for this clone: At one end, the junction sequence differs from germline, possibly due to a read error. The J gene is TRBJ2-2, the V gene TRBV7-7, with 9 bases matching TRBD1. In germline, CDR1 is SSHAT, CDR2 FNYEAQ (reference sequence). The CDR3 runs 16 residues. Here the CDR3 DNA reads TGTGCTAGCAGCTCGAGACAGGGGGCGAACACCGGGGAGCTGTTTTTT. Its translation is CASSSRQGANTGELFF.

Only one count was recorded for this clone. The CDR3 sequence: CASSILPSGANVLTF. The CDR3 DNA sequence: TGTGCCAGTAGTATCCTCCCCTCTGGGGCCAACGTCCTGACTTTC. The chain couples TRBV19 to TRBJ2-6, with D unresolved. The germline gives CDR1 LNHDA, CDR2 SQIVND (reference sequence). The CDR3 has 15 residues. Trimming pared 3 bases from V and 0 bases from J, leaving 6 bases between.

The chain uses TRBV5-5 and TRBJ2-7, with TRBD1 matching 7 bases. The germline gives CDR1 SGHKS, CDR2 YYEKEE (reference sequence). The CDR3 runs 15 residues. V dropped 4 bases and J dropped 0; count of bases not matched to a gene: 7. CDR3 sequence reads: CASSVLGTDSYEQYF. The CDR3 DNA is TGTGCCAGCAGCGTTCTCGGGACAGACTCCTACGAGCAGTACTTC. The whole variable domain, remainder taken from reference TRBV5-5 and TRBJ2-7, is DAGVTQSPTHLIKTRGQQVTLRCSPISGHKSVSWYQQVLGQGPQFIFQYYEKEERGRGNFPDRFSARQFPNYSSELNVNALLLGDSALYLCASSVLGTDSYEQYFGPGTRLTVT.

This rearrangement joins TRBV4-1 to TRBJ1-1; D gene ambiguous. The V and J ends lost 5 bases and 3 bases respectively, with 7 bases between them. In germline, CDR1 is MGHRA, CDR2 YSYEKL. The CDR3 is made up of 12 amino acids. DNA of the CDR3: TGCGCCAGCAGCTTAGATGACACTGAAGCTTTCTTT. Its translation: CASSLDDTEAFF.

This chain connects TRBV6-1 to TRBJ1-1; possibly TRBD1 for D (5 bases). The germline V gene has CDR1 MNHNS and CDR2 SASEGT. This CDR3 is built from 15 residues. Trimming stripped 0 bases from V and 3 bases from J, with 11 bases between. This chain's CDR3 is CASSEAPGRYTEAFF. The CDR3, as DNA: TGTGCCAGCAGTGAAGCGCCAGGGAGGTACACTGAAGCTTTCTTT.

This chain connects TRBV21-1 to TRBJ1-6. TRBV21-1 is termed a pseudogene. CDR3 length equals 17 residues. CDR3 amino acids: CASSKVRRGIQNSPLHF. CDR3 sequence (DNA): TGTGCCAGCAGCAAAGTAAGGAGGGGAATTCAAAATTCACCCCTCCACTTT.

This rearrangement joins TRBV5-1 to TRBJ1-4, with D possibly matching TRBD1 (5 bases). Trimming pared 2 bases from V and 4 bases from J, leaving 21 bases between. The CDR3 extends over 18 amino acids. The germline V gene has CDR1 SGHRS and CDR2 YFSETQ. The CDR3 region is CASSFTGGTDSGNEKLFF. CDR3 DNA sequence: TGCGCCAGCAGCTTTACCGGGGGGACCGACAGTGGTAATGAAAAACTGTTTTTT.

The chain couples TRBV4-1 to TRBJ2-1; D remains unclear. CDR1 and CDR2 from the germline V gene are MGHRA and YSYEKL. CDR3 length: 14 amino acids. V dropped 1 base and J dropped 5 bases, with 9 bases sitting between them. The DNA for the CDR3 is TGCGCCAGCAGCCAAGCGACTGCTAACAATGAGCAGTTCTTC. Amino acids: CASSQATANNEQFF.

The V and J genes are TRBV5-4 and TRBJ2-4, with 11 nucleotides matching TRBD2. Germline trimming cut 1 base from V and 6 bases from J; bases unmatched to any gene: 12. This CDR3 region has 18 residues. Germline values: CDR1 SGHNT, CDR2 YYREEE (reference sequence). The CDR3 DNA follows: TGTGCCAGCAGCTTGAGGGGCGGTGTAGCGGGAGGGCCAAACATTCAGTACTTC. Translation: CASSLRGGVAGGPNIQYF.

In its sample, this clone was seen once. The chain uses TRBV5-1 and TRBJ2-5, with a tentative D call TRBD1 (5 bases). The CDR3 consists of 13 residues. The V gene lost 4 bases and the J gene lost 5 bases, with 12 bases spanning the gap. Germline V gene data show CDR1 as SGHRS and CDR2 as YFSETQ. The CDR3 loop is CASSASRVETQYF. The CDR3 DNA sequence: TGCGCCAGCAGCGCAAGCAGGGTTGAGACCCAGTACTTC.

V and J are TRBV11-1 and TRBJ2-7; unclear D gene. V was pared by 0 bases and J by 0 bases, with 9 bases between. This CDR3 has 15 residues. Germline CDR1 and CDR2: SGHAT and FQDESV (reference sequence). The CDR3 DNA follows: TGTGCCAGCAGCTTAGCAGTGGCAAGCTCCTACGAGCAGTACTTC. Translation gives CASSLAVASSYEQYF.

The gene calls are TRBV6-6 and TRBJ1-2; possible D gene TRBD1, 5 bases. The CDR3 sequence is 15 residues long. CDR1 MNHNY and CDR2 SVGAGI come from the germline V gene (reference sequence). The V end lost 11 bases, the J end lost 3 bases, and 22 bases lay between the germline ends. CDR3 DNA: TGTGCCCACTCGGCCGGGGGAGAACCCTACTATGGCTACACCTTC. Translation gives CAHSAGGEPYYGYTF.

The chain couples TRBV9 to TRBJ2-3; 10 nucleotides line up with TRBD2. Trimming cost V 0 bases and J 3 bases; bases outside gene matches: 7. CDR3 length equals 17 residues. Germline V gene data show CDR1 as SGDLS and CDR2 as YYNGEE. The CDR3 protein is CASSVGISGRSTDTQYF. In nucleotides, the CDR3 is TGTGCCAGCAGCGTAGGGATTAGCGGGAGGTCTACAGATACGCAGTATTTT.

The chain couples TRBV28 to TRBJ1-5; TRBD1 is a possible D gene (6 bases). V lost 6 bases to trimming and J lost 3 bases, with 12 bases between them. The CDR3 is made up of 14 amino acids. From germline, CDR1 is MDHEN and CDR2 SYDVKM. CDR3 region: CASSPGQSNQPQHF. The CDR3 DNA follows: TGTGCCAGCAGCCCTGGACAGTCCAATCAGCCCCAGCATTTT.

The J gene is TRBJ1-5, the V gene TRBV6-5; D is ambiguous. Germline V CDR1 and CDR2: MNHEY, SVGAGI. The CDR3 spans 12 residues. V lost 2 bases and J 7 bases, leaving 6 bases between the germline ends. The CDR3 sequence: CASSYAGQPQHF. In DNA form, the CDR3 reads TGTGCCAGCAGTTACGCCGGGCAGCCCCAGCATTTT.

In nucleotides, the CDR3 is TGTGCCAGTAGTATAACAGGGCTCCACGATAATTCACCCCTCCACTTT. Protein sequence: CASSITGLHDNSPLHF. The chain joins TRBV19 to TRBJ1-6, with TRBD1 as a possible D gene (6 bases). Germline V gene sequence: CDR1 LNHDA, CDR2 SQIVND (reference sequence). The length of the CDR3 is 16 residues. The V gene lost 2 bases and the J gene lost 5 bases, with 13 bases spanning the gap.

The chain recombines TRBV19 with TRBJ2-2; TRBD1 is a possible D gene (6 bases). The CDR3 has 14 amino acids. Germline lookup yields CDR1 LNHDA and CDR2 SQIVND (reference sequence). V lost 10 bases, J lost 6 bases, and 18 bases lay in between. The DNA for the CDR3 is TGTGCCACCCGAACAGGGTATCGTGCCGGGGAGCTGTTTTTT. Translated: CATRTGYRAGELFF.

The V gene is TRBV5-1, the J gene TRBJ2-2; TRBD2 aligns across 8 bases. The CDR3 consists of 16 residues. V was pared by 4 bases and J by 4 bases, with 9 bases of the junction left unmatched. Germline lookup yields CDR1 SGHRS and CDR2 YFSETQ. As DNA, the CDR3 is TGCGCCAGCAGCCCCCCCGGGGGGGGCCGCACCGGGGAGCTGTTTTTT. It encodes CASSPPGGGRTGELFF.

This sequence joins TRBV3-1 (or the pseudogene TRBV3-2) and TRBJ2-1, with 9 bases identical to TRBD2. CDR3 length: 17 residues. Germline CDR1 reads LGHDT; CDR2 reads YNNKEL (reference sequence). V dropped 2 bases and J dropped 1; count of bases not matched to a gene: 6. The CDR3: CASSQSLAGVSYNEQFF. DNA of the CDR3: TGTGCCAGCAGCCAATCCTTAGCGGGAGTGTCCTACAATGAGCAGTTCTTC.

The chain employs TRBV4-1 and TRBJ2-1; 9 bases align to TRBD2. This CDR3 comprises 15 residues. Germline loops: CDR1 MGHRA, CDR2 YSYEKL. The V and J ends lost 6 bases and 4 bases, in that order; junction bases with no gene match: 7. CDR3 loop: CASRTGTSRYNEQFF. CDR3 coding DNA: TGCGCCAGCAGGACCGGGACTAGCAGATACAATGAGCAGTTCTTC.

CDR3: CASSWAGQGLDTQYF. The CDR3 DNA is TGTGCCAGCAGCTGGGCGGGACAGGGGTTAGATACGCAGTATTTT. The chain combines TRBV5-4 with TRBJ2-3, with 10 bases matching TRBD1. The V and J ends lost 3 bases and 5 bases, in that order; junction bases with no gene match: 6. This CDR3 has 15 residues. Germline lookup yields CDR1 SGHNT and CDR2 YYREEE (reference sequence).

This clone was detected once. V usage is TRBV29-1 and J usage is TRBJ2-2; 7 positions match TRBD1. J was trimmed by 2 bases and V by 3 bases; bases with no gene match: 12. CDR1 and CDR2 (germline): SQVTM, ANQGSEA. CDR3 length: 17 residues. The CDR3 region is CSVEGPDRACNTGELFF. CDR3 in DNA: TGCAGCGTTGAGGGTCCCGACAGGGCGTGCAACACCGGGGAGCTGTTTTTT.

V is TRBV9 and J is TRBJ2-7; 9 bases are shared with TRBD1. The germline gives CDR1 SGDLS, CDR2 YYNGEE. CDR3 length: 14 residues. The V segment lost 4 bases and the J segment 5 bases; nucleotides outside the gene matches: 7. The CDR3 loop is CASSPGDRDNEQYF. Written as DNA, the CDR3 is TGTGCCAGCAGCCCGGGGGACAGGGACAACGAGCAGTACTTC.

V is TRBV25-1 and J is TRBJ2-7; weak D call: TRBD1 (7 bases). V lost 4 bases and J 4 bases, leaving 11 bases between the germline ends. The CDR3 spans 13 residues. From germline, CDR1 is MGHDK and CDR2 SYGVNS. In DNA form, the CDR3 reads TGTGCCAGCAGTGCACAGGGGAGGTACGAGCAGTACTTC. It codes for CASSAQGRYEQYF.

The V and J genes are TRBV29-1 and TRBJ2-3, with TRBD2 matching 11 bases. V lost 6 bases, J lost 6 bases, and 8 bases stayed unmatched. CDR3 length equals 14 residues. CDR1 is SQVTM and CDR2 is ANQGSEA in the germline V gene. The CDR3 protein is CSVTTSGKRDTQYF. For the CDR3, the DNA is TGCAGCGTAACGACTAGCGGGAAGAGGGATACGCAGTATTTT.

This chain connects TRBV5-5 to TRBJ1-3; the match to TRBD1 covers 8 bases. Germline CDR1 SGHKS, CDR2 YYEKEE (reference sequence). With V trimmed by 4 bases and J by 2 bases, 5 bases remained unmatched. The CDR3 has 15 amino acids. CDR3 coding DNA: TGTGCCAGCAGCACGATGACAGGGGCTGGAAACACCATATATTTT. It specifies CASSTMTGAGNTIYF.

The chain couples TRBV6-5 to TRBJ1-2, with TRBD1 matching 9 bases. V trimming: 4 bases; J trimming: 6 bases; junction bases outside the gene matches: 6. The CDR3 totals 14 residues. CDR1 and CDR2 (germline): MNHEY, SVGAGI. CDR3 bases: TGTGCCAGCAGTTCAACAGGGGGCGCCCATGGCTACACCTTC. Translation: CASSSTGGAHGYTF.

The genes are TRBV27 and TRBJ1-2, with TRBD1 as a possible D gene (5 bases). The V gene lost 6 bases and the J gene lost 1 base, with 18 bases spanning the gap. Germline CDR1 and CDR2: MNHEY and SMNVEV (reference sequence). The CDR3 runs to 16 residues. The CDR3 DNA reads TGTGCCAGCAGCCTCACGGGGGAGGGTCGTAACTATGGCTACACCTTC. Protein: CASSLTGEGRNYGYTF.

This rearrangement joins TRBV28 to TRBJ1-1; D unclear. V was shortened by 7 bases and J by 1 base, with 10 bases between the two germline ends. The CDR3 covers 13 residues. Per germline, CDR1 MDHEN and CDR2 SYDVKM. CDR3 residues: CASNRGQNTEAFF. CDR3 DNA sequence: TGTGCCAGCAATAGAGGGCAGAACACTGAAGCTTTCTTT.

This sequence joins TRBV6-6 and TRBJ2-1, with TRBD2 as a possible D gene (6 bases). The germline V and J ends were trimmed by 5 bases and 0 bases, with 17 bases remaining between them. Germline V gene lookup returns CDR1 MNHNY and CDR2 SVGAGI (reference sequence). CDR3 length: 17 amino acids. CDR3 protein: CASSRGTGSGSYNEQFF. Written as DNA, the CDR3 is TGTGCCAGCAGTCGGGGAACCGGGAGCGGCTCCTACAATGAGCAGTTCTTC.